This TCR beta chain was sequenced for a study of blood T cell repertoires in COVID-19. In the original processing: Quantification of nucleated cells was approximated via reference gene primer amplification. Clones were read by immunoSEQ multiplex PCR, and TCRdb kept only the in-frame ones, dropping some. That table gives V, J and clone size, and the DNA gave D and trimming. Among hundreds of thousands of clones listed, 70% to 90% were seen once. The CDR3 is made up of 13 amino acids. Between the trimmed V and J ends, which lost 4 bases and 8 bases, there was a span of 17 bases. CDR1 SQVTM and CDR2 ANQGSEA come from the germline V gene. In this sample, this clone turned up a few times.

The V gene is TRBV29-1, the J gene TRBJ1-2, with TRBD1 as a possible D gene (5 bases). The clonotype originates from a young woman with acute COVID-19. Sequenced material: PBMCs or T cells enriched from blood (not recorded which). CDR3 DNA: TGCAGCGTTGCCCCACCACAGGTGGGAGGCTACACCTTC. Its translation: CSVAPPQVGGYTF.